This T cell receptor (beta chain) is from a study of T cell repertoires in cytomegalovirus infection (dated by TCRdb to between 2017 and 2020). Regarding the study in general: Peptide stimulations targeted recently identified HLA-C-restricted CMV epitopes, whose presentation resists viral immunomodulation, together with well-studied HLA-B-restricted epitopes. Donor HLA type was relevant to the analysis, because carriage of CMV infection together with the matching HLA type was indicated by public TCR beta signatures.

Sequencing used an Illumina HiSeq 1500. TCRdb reran the public reads through fastp at Q25 and MiXCR, keeping productive beta chains. A single entry per CDR3 protein holds the most common genes and DNA from its merged rows. This sample comprises about 500,000 distinct CDR3 sequences, 33% of them detected only once. The top ten clones comprise about a sixth of the sample. Here is what the overall study found, with its caveats: The ex vivo response was dominated by HLA-C-restricted CMV-specific TCR beta clonotypes, which also provided the single most frequent clonotype in two of eight donors. Cumulative frequency of public TCR beta family members discriminated carriers of CMV infection plus the relevant HLA type in this cohort and an independent roughly 320-donor cohort.

The germline V gene provides CDR1 SNHLY and CDR2 FYNNEI. Taken from cysteine to phenylalanine, the CDR3 has 13 residues. The DNA shown is the 39-base CDR3, in frame from base 1. V ends up 11 bases short and J 4 bases short, with an unmatched junction base count of 6. This clonotype was detected a few times. Which antigen it targets is not known. Base qualities are not provided; no much larger clone lies one nucleotide away. In light of the paper, this sample's treatment or condition label describes: in vitro stimulation with specific CMV peptide epitopes to enrich CMV-specific T cells. The source material was cultured PBMCs, sampled from culture after CMV antigen stimulation. This TCR came from a human donor in good health (CMV status not recorded). Some clones in this sample may be carry-over from other donors' samples. The chain was built from TRBV2 and TRBJ1-4; TRBD1 matches 8 bases in the middle. DNA sequence: TGTGCCGGGGGGACAGGAGGTAATGAAAAACTGTTTTTT. Translated, it reads CAGGTGGNEKLFF.